The following is a TCR beta chain sequence with its context. Its antigen is currently not known. No much larger clone exists at a distance of one base, and base qualities are not known. A second Seattle source provided samples from volunteer blood donors who had recovered from COVID-19. Collaborating institutions collected whole blood in K2EDTA tubes following their own protocols. Collaborator samples were shipped for TCRbeta analysis as frozen whole blood, isolated PBMCs, or DNA extracted from either sample type. CDR1 LGHNA and CDR2 YNFKEQ were looked up in the germline V gene. At the junction V is shortened by 1 base and J by 1 base; bases outside the gene matches: 6. The CDR3 has 18 amino acids, counting the end cysteine and phenylalanine. The kept DNA is CDR3 alone, 54 bases in frame from the first base. The data belong to a study of blood T cell repertoires in COVID-19 (dated by TCRdb to the early 2020s). In terms of the full investigation: Samples from collaborators originated in the United States, Italy and Spain and spanned both the acute and convalescent phases of COVID-19. The material from the prospective study consisted of cDNA or gDNA derived from T cells, B-cell-depleted T cells, or PBMCs. Deeply sampled blood TCRbeta repertoires from subjects exposed to, actively infected with, or recovered from COVID-19 were included in the dataset. A freely available public database, intended as a resource for researchers studying the immune response to SARS-CoV-2, is where the repertoires were released. The samples were drawn from the first 160 participants of the ongoing ImmuneRACE study and from roughly 1,300 subjects provided by 6 global collaborators. Sample metadata almost always included a de-identified subject ID, COVID-19 status, age in years and sex. HLA class I and class II types, where available, came from metadata supplied by the sample provider rather than from assay-based typing.

The immunoSEQ Assay, a bias-controlled multiplex PCR, was used to amplify TCRbeta CDR3 regions from genomic DNA. In the source study's methods: The number of nucleated cells in each sample was estimated from the amplification of reference gene primers within the assay. Sequence reads were collapsed and filtered to measure the absolute abundance of every unique TCRbeta CDR3 rearrangement. For each sample, productive Simpson clonality was calculated by taking the square root of Simpson's diversity index across productive rearrangements. The immuneACCESS repertoire file appears here via TCRdb, limited to in-frame rearrangements. These files lack a portion of the clones; in checked studies, under half of the deficit traces to unresolved V genes, and the cause of the others is not known. The DNA was the basis for D and trimming; V, J and clone size are from that table. Present in this sample are roughly 70,000 clones, about four fifths of which were seen just once. Roughly 20% of the sample is held by the ten biggest clonotypes.

Beyond this particular receptor, the publication reports: The amount of clinical and demographic metadata varied by source and participant and was provided uncurated.

The sequence came from a man aged 70-80 years who had recovered from COVID-19. Sequencing was done on a sample of peripheral blood. Recombination linked TRBV4-2 to TRBJ2-3; the central 12 bases match TRBD2. DNA sequence: TGTGCCAGCAGCCAAGGTCTAGCGGGAGGGCCGGGCACAGATACGCAGTATTTT. Its coded protein is CASSQGLAGGPGTDTQYF.